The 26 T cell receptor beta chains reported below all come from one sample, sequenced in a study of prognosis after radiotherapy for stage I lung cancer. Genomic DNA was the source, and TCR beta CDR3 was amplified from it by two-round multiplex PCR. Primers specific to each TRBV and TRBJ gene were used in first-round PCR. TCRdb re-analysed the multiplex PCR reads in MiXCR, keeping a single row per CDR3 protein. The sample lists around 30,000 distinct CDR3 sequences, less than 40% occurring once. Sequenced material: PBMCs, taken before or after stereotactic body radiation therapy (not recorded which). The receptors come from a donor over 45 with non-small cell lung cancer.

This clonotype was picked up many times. The CDR3: CASSMIGGNYEQYF. CDR3 nucleotide sequence: TGTGCCAGTAGTATGATTGGGGGGAACTACGAGCAGTACTTC. This chain connects TRBV19 to TRBJ2-7; D possibly corresponds to TRBD2 (6 bases). Trimming removed 3 bases at V and 3 bases at J, with 12 bases between. The CDR3 consists of 14 residues. Germline values: CDR1 LNHDA, CDR2 SQIVND (reference sequence).

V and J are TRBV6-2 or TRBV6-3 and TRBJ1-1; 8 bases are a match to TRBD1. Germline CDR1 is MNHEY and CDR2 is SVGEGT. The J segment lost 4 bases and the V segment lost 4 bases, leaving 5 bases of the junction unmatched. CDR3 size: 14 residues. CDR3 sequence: CASSLDRVGTEAFF. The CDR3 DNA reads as TGTGCCAGCAGTTTGGACAGGGTCGGCACTGAAGCTTTCTTT.

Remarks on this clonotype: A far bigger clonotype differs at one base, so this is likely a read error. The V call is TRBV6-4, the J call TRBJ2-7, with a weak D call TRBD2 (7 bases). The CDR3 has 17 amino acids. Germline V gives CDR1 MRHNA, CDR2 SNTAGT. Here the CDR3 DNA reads TGTACCAGCAGTGAAGTAGGCGGGGGCGCCATCTCCTACGAGCAGTACTTC. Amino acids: CTSSEVGGGAISYEQYF.

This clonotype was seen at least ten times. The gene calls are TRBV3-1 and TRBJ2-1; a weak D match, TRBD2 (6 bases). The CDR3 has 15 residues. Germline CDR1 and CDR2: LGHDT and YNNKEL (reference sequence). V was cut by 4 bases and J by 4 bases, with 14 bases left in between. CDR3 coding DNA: TGTGCCAGCAGCCTTATGGCCGGGAGTTACAATGAGCAGTTCTTC. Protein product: CASSLMAGSYNEQFF.

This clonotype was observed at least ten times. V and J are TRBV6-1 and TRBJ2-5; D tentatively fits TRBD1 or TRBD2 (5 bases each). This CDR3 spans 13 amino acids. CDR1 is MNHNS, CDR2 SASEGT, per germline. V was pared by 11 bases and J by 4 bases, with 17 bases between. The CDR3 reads CAGGWTPGETQYF. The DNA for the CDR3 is TGTGCCGGGGGATGGACGCCGGGAGAGACCCAGTACTTC.

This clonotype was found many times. The CDR3 loop reads CASRYRDAIIYEQYF. The CDR3 bases are TGTGCCAGCAGGTACCGGGACGCCATAATCTACGAGCAGTACTTC. The chain joins TRBV5-5 to TRBJ2-7, with D perhaps matching TRBD1 or TRBD2 (5 bases each). Trimming shortened V by 5 bases and J by 3 bases, and 18 bases separated the two germline ends. This CDR3 spans 15 amino acids. Germline V gene data show CDR1 as SGHKS and CDR2 as YYEKEE (reference sequence). Full variable domain (outside the CDR3, taken from reference TRBV5-5 and TRBJ2-7): DAGVTQSPTHLIKTRGQQVTLRCSPISGHKSVSWYQQVLGQGPQFIFQYYEKEERGRGNFPDRFSARQFPNYSSELNVNALLLGDSALYLCASRYRDAIIYEQYFGPGTRLTVT.

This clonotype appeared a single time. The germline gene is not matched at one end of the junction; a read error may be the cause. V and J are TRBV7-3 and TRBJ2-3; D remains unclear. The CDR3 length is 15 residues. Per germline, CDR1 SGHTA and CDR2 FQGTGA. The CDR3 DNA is TGTGTCAGCAGCTTAAACAAAGGGTGTAATGATACTCAGTATTTT. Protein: CVSSLNKGCNDTQYF.

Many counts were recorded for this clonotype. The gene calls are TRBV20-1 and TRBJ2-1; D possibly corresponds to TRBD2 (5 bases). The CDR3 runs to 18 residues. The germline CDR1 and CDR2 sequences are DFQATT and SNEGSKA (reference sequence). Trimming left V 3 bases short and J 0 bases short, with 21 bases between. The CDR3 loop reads CSARGMQRITSSYNEQFF. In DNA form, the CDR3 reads TGCAGTGCTAGGGGGATGCAGCGGATAACCTCCTCCTACAATGAGCAGTTCTTC.

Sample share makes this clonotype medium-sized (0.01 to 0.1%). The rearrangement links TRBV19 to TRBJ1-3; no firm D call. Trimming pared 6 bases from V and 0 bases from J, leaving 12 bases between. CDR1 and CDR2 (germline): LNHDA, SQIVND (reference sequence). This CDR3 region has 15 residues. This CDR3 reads CASRGAFGSGNTIYF. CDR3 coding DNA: TGTGCCAGTAGGGGAGCATTTGGCTCTGGAAACACCATATATTTT. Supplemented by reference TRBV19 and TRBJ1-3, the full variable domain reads DGGITQSPKYLFRKEGQNVTLSCEQNLNHDAMYWYRQDPGQGLRLIYYSQIVNDFQKGDIAEGYSVSREKKESFPLTVTSAQKNPTAFYLCASRGAFGSGNTIYFGEGSWLTVV.

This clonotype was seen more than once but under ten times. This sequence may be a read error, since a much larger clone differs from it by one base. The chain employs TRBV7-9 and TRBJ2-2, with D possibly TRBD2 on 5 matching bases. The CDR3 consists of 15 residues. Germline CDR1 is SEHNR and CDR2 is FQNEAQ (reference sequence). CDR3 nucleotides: TGTGCCAGCAGCCACCCGGACGGGAACACCGGGGAGCCGTTTTTT. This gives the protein CASSHPDGNTGEPFF.

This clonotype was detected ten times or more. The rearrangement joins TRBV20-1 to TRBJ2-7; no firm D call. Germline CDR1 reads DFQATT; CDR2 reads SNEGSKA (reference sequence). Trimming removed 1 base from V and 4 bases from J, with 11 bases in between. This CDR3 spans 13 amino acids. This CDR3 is CSARVAGKYEQYF. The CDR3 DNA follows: TGCAGTGCTAGAGTGGCAGGCAAGTACGAGCAGTACTTC.

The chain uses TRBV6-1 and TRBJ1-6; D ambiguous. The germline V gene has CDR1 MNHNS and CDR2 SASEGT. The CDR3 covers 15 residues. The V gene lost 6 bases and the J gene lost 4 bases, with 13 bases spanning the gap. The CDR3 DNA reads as TGTGCCAGCAGCCCGCTGAGCTCATATAATTCACCCCTCCACTTT. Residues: CASSPLSSYNSPLHF.

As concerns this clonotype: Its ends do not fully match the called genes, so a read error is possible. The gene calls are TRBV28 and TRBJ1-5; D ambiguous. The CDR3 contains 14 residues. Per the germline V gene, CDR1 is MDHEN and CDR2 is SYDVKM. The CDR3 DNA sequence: TGTGTCAGCAGTTTATGGGGTAGCAATCAGCCCAAGCATTTT. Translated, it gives CVSSLWGSNQPKHF.

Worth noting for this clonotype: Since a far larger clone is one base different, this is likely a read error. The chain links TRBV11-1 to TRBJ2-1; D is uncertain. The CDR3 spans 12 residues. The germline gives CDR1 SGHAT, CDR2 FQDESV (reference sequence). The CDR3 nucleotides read TGTGTCAGCAGCTCAAGTTACAATGAGCAGTTCTTC. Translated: CVSSSSYNEQFF.

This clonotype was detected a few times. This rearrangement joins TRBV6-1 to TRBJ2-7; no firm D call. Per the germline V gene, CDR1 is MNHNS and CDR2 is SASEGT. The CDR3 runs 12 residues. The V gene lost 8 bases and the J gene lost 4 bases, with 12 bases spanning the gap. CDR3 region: CASGDSWYEQYF. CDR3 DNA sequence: TGTGCCAGCGGAGATAGCTGGTACGAGCAGTACTTC.

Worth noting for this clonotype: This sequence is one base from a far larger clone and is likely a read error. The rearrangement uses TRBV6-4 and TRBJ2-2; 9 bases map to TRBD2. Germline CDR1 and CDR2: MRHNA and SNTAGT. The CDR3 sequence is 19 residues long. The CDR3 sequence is CASSRYPLGLAGNTGVLFF. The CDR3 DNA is TGTGCCAGCAGTCGATACCCCCTTGGGCTAGCGGGGAACACCGGGGTGCTGTTTTTT.

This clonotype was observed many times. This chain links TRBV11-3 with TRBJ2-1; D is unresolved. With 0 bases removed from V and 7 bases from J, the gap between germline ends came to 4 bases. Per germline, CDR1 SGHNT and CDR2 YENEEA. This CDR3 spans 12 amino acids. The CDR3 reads CASSLDANEQFF. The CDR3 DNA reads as TGTGCCAGCAGCTTAGATGCGAATGAGCAGTTCTTC.

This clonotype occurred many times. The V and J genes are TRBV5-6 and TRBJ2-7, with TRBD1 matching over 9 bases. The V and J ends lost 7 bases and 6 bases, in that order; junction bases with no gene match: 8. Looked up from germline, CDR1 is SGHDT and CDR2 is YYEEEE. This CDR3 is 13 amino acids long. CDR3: CASRGQGAPEQYF. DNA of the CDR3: TGTGCCAGCCGGGGACAGGGAGCTCCCGAGCAGTACTTC.

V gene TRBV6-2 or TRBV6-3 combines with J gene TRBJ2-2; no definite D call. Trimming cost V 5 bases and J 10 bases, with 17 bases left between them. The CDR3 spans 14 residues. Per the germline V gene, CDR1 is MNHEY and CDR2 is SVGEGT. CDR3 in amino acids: CASSVWSNTMELFF. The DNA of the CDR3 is TGTGCCAGCAGTGTGTGGTCCAACACCATGGAGCTGTTTTTT.

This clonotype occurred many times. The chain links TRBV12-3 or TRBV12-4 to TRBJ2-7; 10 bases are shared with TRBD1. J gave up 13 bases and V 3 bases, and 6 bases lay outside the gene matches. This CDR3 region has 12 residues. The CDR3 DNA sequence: TGTGCCAGCAGTTTTTGGGGACAGGGGTTCTACTTC. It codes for CASSFWGQGFYF.

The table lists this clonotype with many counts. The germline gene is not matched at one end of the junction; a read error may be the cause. The CDR3 DNA reads TGCAGTGCTAGTAGGGTTTTCACAGATACACAGTATTTT. Translating gives CSASRVFTDTQYF. The chain combines TRBV20-1 with TRBJ2-3; D uncertain. Germline V lookup: CDR1 DFQATT, CDR2 SNEGSKA (reference sequence). The CDR3 is 13 amino acids.

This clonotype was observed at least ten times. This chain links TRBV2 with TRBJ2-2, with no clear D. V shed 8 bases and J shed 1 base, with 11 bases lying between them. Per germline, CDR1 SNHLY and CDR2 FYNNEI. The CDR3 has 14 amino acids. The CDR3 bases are TGTGCCAGCCTGAGGTCCCAGAACACCGGGGAGCTGTTTTTT. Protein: CASLRSQNTGELFF. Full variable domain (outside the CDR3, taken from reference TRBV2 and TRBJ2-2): EPEVTQTPSHQVTQMGQEVILRCVPISNHLYFYWYRQILGQKVEFLVSFYNNEISEKSEIFDDQFSVERPDGSNFTLKIRSTKLEDSAMYFCASLRSQNTGELFFGEGSRLTVL.

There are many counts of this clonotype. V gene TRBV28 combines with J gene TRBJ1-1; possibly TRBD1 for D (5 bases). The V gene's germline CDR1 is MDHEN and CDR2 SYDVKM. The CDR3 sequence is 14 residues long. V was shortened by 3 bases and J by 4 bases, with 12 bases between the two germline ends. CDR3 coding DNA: TGTGCCAGCAGTTTGGCGGGGGAAGGCACTGAAGCTTTCTTT. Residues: CASSLAGEGTEAFF.

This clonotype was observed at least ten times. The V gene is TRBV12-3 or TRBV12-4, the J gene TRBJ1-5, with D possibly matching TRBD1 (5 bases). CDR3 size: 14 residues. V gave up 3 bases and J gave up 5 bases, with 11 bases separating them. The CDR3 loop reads CASSFSGGDQPQHF. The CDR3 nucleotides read TGTGCCAGCAGTTTTTCCGGGGGTGATCAGCCCCAGCATTTT.

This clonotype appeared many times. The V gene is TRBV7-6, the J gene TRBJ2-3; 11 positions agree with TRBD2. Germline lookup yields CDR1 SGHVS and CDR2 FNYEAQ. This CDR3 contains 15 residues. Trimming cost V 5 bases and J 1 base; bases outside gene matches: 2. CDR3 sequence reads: CASSRGLAGTDTQYF. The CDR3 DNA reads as TGTGCCAGCAGCCGGGGACTAGCGGGCACAGATACGCAGTATTTT.

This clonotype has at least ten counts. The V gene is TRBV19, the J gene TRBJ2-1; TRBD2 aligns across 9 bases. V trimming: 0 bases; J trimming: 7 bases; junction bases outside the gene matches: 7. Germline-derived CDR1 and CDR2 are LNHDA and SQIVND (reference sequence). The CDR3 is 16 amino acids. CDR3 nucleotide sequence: TGTGCCAGTAGTATAGAGGCGGGGGGGCCGATGAATGAGCAGTTCTTC. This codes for CASSIEAGGPMNEQFF.